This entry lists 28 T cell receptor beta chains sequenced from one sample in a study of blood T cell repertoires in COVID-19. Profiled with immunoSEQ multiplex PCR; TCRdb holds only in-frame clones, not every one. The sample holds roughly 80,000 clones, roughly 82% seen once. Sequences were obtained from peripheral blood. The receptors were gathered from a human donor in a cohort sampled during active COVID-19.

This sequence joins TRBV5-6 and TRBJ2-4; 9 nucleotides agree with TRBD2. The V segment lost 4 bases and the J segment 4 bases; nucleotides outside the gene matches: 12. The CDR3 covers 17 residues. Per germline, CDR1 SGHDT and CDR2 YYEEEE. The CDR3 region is CASSHRLGSGGKNIQYF. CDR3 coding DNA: TGTGCCAGCAGCCACCGCCTTGGTAGCGGGGGAAAAAACATTCAGTACTTC.

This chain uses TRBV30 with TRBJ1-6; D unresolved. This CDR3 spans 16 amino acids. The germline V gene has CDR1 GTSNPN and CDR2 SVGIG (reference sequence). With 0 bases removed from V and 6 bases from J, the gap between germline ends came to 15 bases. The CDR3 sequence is CAWSVPIGSPNSPLHF. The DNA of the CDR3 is TGTGCCTGGAGTGTCCCGATCGGGAGCCCTAATTCACCCCTCCACTTT. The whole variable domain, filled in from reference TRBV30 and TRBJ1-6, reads SQTIHQWPATLVQPVGSPLSLECTVEGTSNPNLYWYRQAAGRGLQLLFYSVGIGQISSEVPQNLSASRPQDRQFILSSKKLLLSDSGFYLCAWSVPIGSPNSPLHFGNGTRLTVT.

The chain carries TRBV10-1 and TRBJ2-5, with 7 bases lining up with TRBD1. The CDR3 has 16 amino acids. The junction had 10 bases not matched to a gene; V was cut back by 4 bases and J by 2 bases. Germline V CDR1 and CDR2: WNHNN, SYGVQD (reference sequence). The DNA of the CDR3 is TGCGCCAGCAGTGCCCCTACACTGGGACAGCAAGAGACCCAGTACTTC. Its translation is CASSAPTLGQQETQYF.

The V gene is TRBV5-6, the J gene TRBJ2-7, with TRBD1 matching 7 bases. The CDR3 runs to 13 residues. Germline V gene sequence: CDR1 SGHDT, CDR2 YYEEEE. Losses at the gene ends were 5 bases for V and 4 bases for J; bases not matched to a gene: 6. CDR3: CASREQGIYEQYF. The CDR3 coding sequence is TGTGCCAGCAGGGAACAGGGGATATACGAGCAGTACTTC.

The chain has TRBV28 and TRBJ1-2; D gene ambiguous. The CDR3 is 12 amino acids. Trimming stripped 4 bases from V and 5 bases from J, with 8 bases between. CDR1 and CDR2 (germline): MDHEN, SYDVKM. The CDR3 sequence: CASSSRGYGYTF. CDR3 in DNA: TGTGCCAGCAGTTCTCGGGGATATGGCTACACCTTC.

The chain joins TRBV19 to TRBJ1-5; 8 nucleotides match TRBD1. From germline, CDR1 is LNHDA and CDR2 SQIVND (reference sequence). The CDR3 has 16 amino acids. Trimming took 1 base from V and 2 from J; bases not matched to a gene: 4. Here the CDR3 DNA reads TGTGCCAGTAGTATAGCTAACAGGGGGGGCAATCAGCCCCAGCATTTT. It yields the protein CASSIANRGGNQPQHF.

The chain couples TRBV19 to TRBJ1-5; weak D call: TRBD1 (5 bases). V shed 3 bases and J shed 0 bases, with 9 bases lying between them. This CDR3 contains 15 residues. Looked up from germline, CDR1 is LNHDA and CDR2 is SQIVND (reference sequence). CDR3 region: CASSIRVYSNQPQHF. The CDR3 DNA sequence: TGTGCCAGTAGTATCAGGGTATATAGCAATCAGCCCCAGCATTTT.

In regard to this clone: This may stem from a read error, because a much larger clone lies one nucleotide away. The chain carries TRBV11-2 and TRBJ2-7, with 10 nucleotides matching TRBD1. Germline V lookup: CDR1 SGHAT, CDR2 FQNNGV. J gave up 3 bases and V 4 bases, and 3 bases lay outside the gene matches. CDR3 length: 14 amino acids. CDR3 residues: CASSSRDRGYEQYF. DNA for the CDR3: TGTGCCAGCAGCTCCCGGGACAGGGGCTACGAGCAGTACTTC. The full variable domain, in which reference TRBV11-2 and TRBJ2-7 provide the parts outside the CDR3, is EAGVAQSPRYKIIEKRQSVAFWCNPISGHATLYWYQQILGQGPKLLIQFQNNGVVDDSQLPKDRFSAERLKGVDSTLKIQPAKLEDSAVYLCASSSRDRGYEQYFGPGTRLTVT.

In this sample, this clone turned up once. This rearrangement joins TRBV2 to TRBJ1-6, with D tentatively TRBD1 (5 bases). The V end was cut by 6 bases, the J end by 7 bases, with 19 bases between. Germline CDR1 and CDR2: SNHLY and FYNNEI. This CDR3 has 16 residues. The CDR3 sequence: CASRDDSFGWNSPLHF. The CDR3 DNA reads TGTGCCAGCAGAGATGACAGTTTTGGGTGGAATTCACCCCTCCACTTT.

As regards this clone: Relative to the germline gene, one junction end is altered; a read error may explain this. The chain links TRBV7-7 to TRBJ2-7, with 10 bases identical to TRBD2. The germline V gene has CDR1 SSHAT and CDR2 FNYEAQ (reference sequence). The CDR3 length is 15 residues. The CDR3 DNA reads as TGTGCTAGCAGCCCCTCGCCTAGCGGGGGTCGAGAGCAGTACTTC. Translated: CASSPSPSGGREQYF.

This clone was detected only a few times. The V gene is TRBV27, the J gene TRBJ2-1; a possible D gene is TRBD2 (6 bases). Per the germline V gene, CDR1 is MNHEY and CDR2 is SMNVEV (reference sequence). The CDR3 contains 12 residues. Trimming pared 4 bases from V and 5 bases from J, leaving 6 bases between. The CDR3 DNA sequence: TGTGCCAGCAGTTCGGGGGACAATGAGCAGTTCTTC. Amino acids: CASSSGDNEQFF.

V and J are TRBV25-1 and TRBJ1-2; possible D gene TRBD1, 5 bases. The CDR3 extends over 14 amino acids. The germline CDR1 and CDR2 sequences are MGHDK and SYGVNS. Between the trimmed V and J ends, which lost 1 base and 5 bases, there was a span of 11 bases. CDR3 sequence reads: CASSEFTTAYGYTF. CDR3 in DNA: TGTGCCAGCAGTGAATTTACGACAGCTTATGGCTACACCTTC.

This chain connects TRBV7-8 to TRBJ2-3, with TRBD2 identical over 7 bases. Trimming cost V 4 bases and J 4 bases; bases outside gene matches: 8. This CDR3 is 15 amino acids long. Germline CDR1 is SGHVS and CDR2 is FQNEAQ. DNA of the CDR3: TGTGCCAGCAGCTGGGGCGGGGGAGGCGCAGATACGCAGTATTTT. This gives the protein CASSWGGGGADTQYF. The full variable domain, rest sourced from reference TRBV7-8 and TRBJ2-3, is GAGVSQSPRYKVAKRGQDVALRCDPISGHVSLFWYQQALGQGPEFLTYFQNEAQLDKSGLPSDRFFAERPEGSVSTLKIQRTQQEDSAVYLCASSWGGGGADTQYFGPGTRLTVL.

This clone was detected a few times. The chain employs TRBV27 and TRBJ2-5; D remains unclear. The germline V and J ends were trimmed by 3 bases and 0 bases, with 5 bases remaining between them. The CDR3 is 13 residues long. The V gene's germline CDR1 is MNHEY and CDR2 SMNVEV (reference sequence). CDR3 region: CASSFSYQETQYF. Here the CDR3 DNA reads TGTGCCAGCAGTTTTTCGTACCAAGAGACCCAGTACTTC.

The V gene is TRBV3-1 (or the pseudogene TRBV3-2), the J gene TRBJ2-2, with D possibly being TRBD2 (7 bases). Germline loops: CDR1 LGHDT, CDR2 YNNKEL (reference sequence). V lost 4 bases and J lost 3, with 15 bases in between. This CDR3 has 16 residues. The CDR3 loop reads CASSPLGGADTGELFF. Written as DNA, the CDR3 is TGTGCCAGCAGCCCGCTAGGGGGGGCGGACACCGGGGAGCTGTTTTTT.

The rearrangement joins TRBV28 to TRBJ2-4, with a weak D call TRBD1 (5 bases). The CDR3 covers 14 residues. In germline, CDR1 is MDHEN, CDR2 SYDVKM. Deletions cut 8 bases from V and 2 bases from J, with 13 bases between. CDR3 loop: CASGRRVSKNIQYF. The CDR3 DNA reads TGTGCCAGCGGGCGCAGGGTGTCCAAAAACATTCAGTACTTC.

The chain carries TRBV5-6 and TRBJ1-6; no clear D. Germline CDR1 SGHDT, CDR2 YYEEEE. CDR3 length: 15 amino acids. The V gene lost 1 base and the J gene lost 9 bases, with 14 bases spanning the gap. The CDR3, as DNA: TGTGCCAGCAGCTTGTATACGGGGATTCTTTCACCCCTCCACTTT. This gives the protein CASSLYTGILSPLHF.

DNA for the CDR3: TGTGCCAGCAGCCCAGGGGGCAGGGTAGACTATGGCTACACCTTC. This translates into CASSPGGRVDYGYTF. The chain is built from TRBV7-6 and TRBJ1-2, with 8 bases aligning to TRBD1. CDR3 length: 15 amino acids. Trimming removed 5 bases from V and 3 bases from J; junction bases left unmatched: 8. Per germline, CDR1 SGHVS and CDR2 FNYEAQ.

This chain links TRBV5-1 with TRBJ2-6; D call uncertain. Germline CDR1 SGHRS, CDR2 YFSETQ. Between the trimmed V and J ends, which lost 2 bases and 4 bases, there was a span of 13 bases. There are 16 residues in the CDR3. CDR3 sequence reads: CASSLSALSGANVLTF. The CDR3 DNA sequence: TGCGCCAGCAGCTTATCCGCCTTAAGCGGGGCCAACGTCCTGACTTTC.

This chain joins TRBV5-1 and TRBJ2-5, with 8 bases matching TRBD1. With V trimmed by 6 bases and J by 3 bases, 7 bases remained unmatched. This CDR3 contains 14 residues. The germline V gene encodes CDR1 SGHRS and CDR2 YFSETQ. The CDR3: CASKTGQGEETQYF. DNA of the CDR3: TGCGCCAGCAAAACCGGACAGGGAGAAGAGACCCAGTACTTC.

The CDR3 bases are TGTGCCACCCGGGACAGGGGGCCCTACGAGCAGTACTTC. It specifies CATRDRGPYEQYF. The rearrangement uses TRBV6-5 and TRBJ2-7; 12 bases line up with TRBD1. V lost 10 bases to trimming and J lost 2 bases; unmatched junction nucleotides: 3. The CDR3 covers 13 residues. Germline V gene lookup returns CDR1 MNHEY and CDR2 SVGAGI.

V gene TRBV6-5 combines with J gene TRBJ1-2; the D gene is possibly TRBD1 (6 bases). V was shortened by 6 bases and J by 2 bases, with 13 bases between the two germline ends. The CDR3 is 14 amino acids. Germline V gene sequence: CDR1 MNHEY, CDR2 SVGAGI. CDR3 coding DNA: TGTGCCAGCAGCCCCGGGACACCGAACTATGGCTACACCTTC. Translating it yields CASSPGTPNYGYTF.

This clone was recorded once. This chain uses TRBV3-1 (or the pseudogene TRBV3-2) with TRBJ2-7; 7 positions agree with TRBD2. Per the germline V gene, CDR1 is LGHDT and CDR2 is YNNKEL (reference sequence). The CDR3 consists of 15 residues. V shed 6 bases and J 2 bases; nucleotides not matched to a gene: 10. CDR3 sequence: CASSLLAGVTYEQYF. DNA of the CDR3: TGTGCCAGCAGTTTACTGGCGGGGGTGACCTACGAGCAGTACTTC.

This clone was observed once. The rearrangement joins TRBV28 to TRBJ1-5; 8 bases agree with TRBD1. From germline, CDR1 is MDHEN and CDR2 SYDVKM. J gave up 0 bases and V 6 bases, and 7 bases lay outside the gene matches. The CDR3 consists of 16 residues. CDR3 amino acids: CASRTGGSYSNQPQHF. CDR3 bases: TGTGCCAGCAGAACAGGGGGATCCTATAGCAATCAGCCCCAGCATTTT.

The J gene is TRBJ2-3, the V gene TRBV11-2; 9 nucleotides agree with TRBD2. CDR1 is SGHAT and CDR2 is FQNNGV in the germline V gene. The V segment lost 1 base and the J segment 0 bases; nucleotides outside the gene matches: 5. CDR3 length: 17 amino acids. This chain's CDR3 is CASSLAGLAGSTDTQYF. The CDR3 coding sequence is TGTGCCAGCAGCTTAGCTGGGCTAGCGGGGAGCACAGATACGCAGTATTTT.

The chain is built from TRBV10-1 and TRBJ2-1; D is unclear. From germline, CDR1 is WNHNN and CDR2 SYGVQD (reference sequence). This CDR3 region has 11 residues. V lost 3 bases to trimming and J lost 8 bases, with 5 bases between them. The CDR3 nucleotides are TGCGCCAGCAGTGATTCGGATGAGCAGTTCTTC. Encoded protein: CASSDSDEQFF.

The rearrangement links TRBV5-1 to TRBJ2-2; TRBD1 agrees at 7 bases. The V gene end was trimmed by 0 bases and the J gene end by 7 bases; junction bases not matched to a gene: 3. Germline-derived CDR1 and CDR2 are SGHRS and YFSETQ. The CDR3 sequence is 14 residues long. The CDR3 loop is CASSLEGAVGELFF. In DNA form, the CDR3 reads TGCGCCAGCAGCTTGGAGGGGGCGGTCGGGGAGCTGTTTTTT.

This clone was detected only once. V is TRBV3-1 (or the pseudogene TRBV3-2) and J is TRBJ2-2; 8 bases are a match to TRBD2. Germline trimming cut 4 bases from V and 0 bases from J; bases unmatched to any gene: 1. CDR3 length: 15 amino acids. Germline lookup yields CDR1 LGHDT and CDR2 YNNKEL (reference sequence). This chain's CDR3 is CASSRAGANTGELFF. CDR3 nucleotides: TGTGCCAGCAGCCGAGCGGGGGCGAACACCGGGGAGCTGTTTTTT.